The sequence of this T cell receptor beta chain was determined in a study of early T cells in non-severe SARS-CoV-2 infection. Whole-study context: Whole-blood bulk RNA, unsorted, was sequenced, and chains were unpaired.

This clonotype was observed many times. Antigen specificity is unknown. Study results and limitations: The matching step, a VDJdb search, favored anti-spike CD8 responses and missed private and CD4 specificities.

CDR1 is MRHNA and CDR2 is SNTAGT in the germline V gene. There are 12 residues in the CDR3. V lost 0 bases, J lost 8 bases, and 7 bases lay in between. Researchers attached unique molecular identifiers to individual cDNA molecules. MiXCR was run by TCRdb on the 5' RACE reads, yielding one entry per CDR3 protein. The sample has around 52,000 distinct CDR3 sequences; roughly 12% are singletons. The rearrangement uses TRBV6-4 and TRBJ1-2; no reliable D call. Sequencing was done on a sample of whole blood. This sequence originates from an adult who was a healthcare worker with PCR-confirmed SARS-CoV-2 infection or an uninfected control (not recorded which). CDR3 loop: CASSDSHTGYTF. For the CDR3, the DNA is TGTGCCAGCAGTGACTCCCACACCGGCTACACCTTC.